This TCR beta chain was sequenced during a study of blood T cell repertoires in COVID-19. On the study more broadly: Sources were T cells, B-cell-depleted T cells, or PBMCs; the material itself was cDNA or gDNA.

Germline V CDR1 and CDR2: MNHEY, SVGEGT. This CDR3 spans 14 amino acids. Trimming cost V 5 bases and J 3 bases, with 14 bases left between them. Profiling relied on immunoSEQ multiplex PCR, and the TCRdb table lists in-frame clones only, not all of them. Here the sample spans 35,000 to 50,000 clones, about four fifths being singletons. Input material: peripheral blood. This chain joins TRBV6-2 or TRBV6-3 and TRBJ2-7; D may be TRBD1 (5 bases). The TCR originated in a human donor with acute or convalescent COVID-19. The donor label of this sample is uncertain. The CDR3 bases are TGTGCCAGCAGTGACAGATACACTGGCTACGAGCAGTACTTC. Translation: CASSDRYTGYEQYF.